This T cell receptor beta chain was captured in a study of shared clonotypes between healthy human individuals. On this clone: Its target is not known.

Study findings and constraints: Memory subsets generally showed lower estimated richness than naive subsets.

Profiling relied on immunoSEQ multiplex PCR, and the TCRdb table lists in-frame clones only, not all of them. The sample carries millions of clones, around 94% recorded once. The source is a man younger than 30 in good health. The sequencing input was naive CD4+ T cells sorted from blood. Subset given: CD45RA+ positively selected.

The DNA of the CDR3 is TGCAGCGTTGAAAGAAACCCGAACACTGAAGCTTTCTTT. Translation: CSVERNPNTEAFF. The chain combines TRBV29-1 with TRBJ1-1; D call uncertain. Between the trimmed V and J ends, which lost 2 bases and 1 base, there was a span of 8 bases. CDR1 is SQVTM and CDR2 is ANQGSEA in the germline V gene. CDR3 length equals 13 residues.